This T cell receptor beta chain was sequenced in a study of blood T cell repertoires in COVID-19. Study in general: Material from acute and convalescent COVID-19 was sourced from the United States, Italy and Spain. T cells, B-cell-depleted T cells, or PBMCs supplied cDNA or gDNA.

In the original analysis: From reference gene primer amplification, estimates of nucleated cell counts were derived. TCRdb keeps only in-frame clones here, not all; method: immunoSEQ multiplex PCR. V, J and clone size are those of that table, while D and trimming were read from the DNA. The profile shows approximately 200,000 clones, roughly 84% of them singletons. Germline V lookup: CDR1 SSHAT, CDR2 FNYEAQ (reference sequence). Trimming stripped 5 bases from V and 8 bases from J, with 12 bases between. The CDR3 is made up of 13 amino acids. This clone was recorded once. The chain combines TRBV7-7 with TRBJ1-4; D gene ambiguous. This TCR was recovered from a person in their 70s with COVID-19, enrolled during active disease. Sequencing was carried out using peripheral blood. In DNA form, the CDR3 reads TGTGCCAGCAGCCTTAGGCCGGGGGAAAAACTGTTTTTT. Protein product: CASSLRPGEKLFF. Combining the CDR3 with reference TRBV7-7 and TRBJ1-4 gives the whole variable domain GAGVSQSPRYKVTKRGQDVTLRCDPISSHATLYWYQQALGQGPEFLTYFNYEAQPDKSGLPSDRFSAERPEGSISTLTIQRTEQRDSAMYRCASSLRPGEKLFFGSGTQLSVL.